At least ten counts were recorded for the clone carrying this TCR beta chain. Its matching antigen is unknown. The sample comes from a study of T cells in Graves' hyperthyroidism and ophthalmopathy. For the study at large: Peripheral blood was secured at the point of initial diagnosis, before any treatment.

This CDR3 is 16 amino acids long. Trimming cost V 7 bases and J 5 bases, with 23 bases left between them. The germline gives CDR1 MDHEN, CDR2 SYDVKM. Study-wide points: Among clonotypes expanded in thyroid above 0.001, most were also found in blood.

Amplified TCR beta CDR3 regions derived from RNA transcripts. With the HTBI primer set, the TCR CDR3 went through a first round of RT-PCR. In TCRdb, the multiplex PCR reads were re-called with MiXCR into one record per CDR3 protein. The sample holds some 550,000 distinct CDR3 sequences, approximately 15% seen once. With duration under 3 months, ophthalmopathy was active: Clinical Activity Score at least 3, NOSPECS at least 4. This chain uses TRBV28 with TRBJ2-5, with a tentative D call TRBD1 (5 bases). Sequenced sample: blood. The receptor was isolated from a woman aged 40 to 50 with Graves' ophthalmopathy. The CDR3 here is CASTTPRTRTSETQYF. The CDR3 DNA reads TGTGCCAGCACTACTCCCCGGACAAGGACATCGGAGACCCAGTACTTC.